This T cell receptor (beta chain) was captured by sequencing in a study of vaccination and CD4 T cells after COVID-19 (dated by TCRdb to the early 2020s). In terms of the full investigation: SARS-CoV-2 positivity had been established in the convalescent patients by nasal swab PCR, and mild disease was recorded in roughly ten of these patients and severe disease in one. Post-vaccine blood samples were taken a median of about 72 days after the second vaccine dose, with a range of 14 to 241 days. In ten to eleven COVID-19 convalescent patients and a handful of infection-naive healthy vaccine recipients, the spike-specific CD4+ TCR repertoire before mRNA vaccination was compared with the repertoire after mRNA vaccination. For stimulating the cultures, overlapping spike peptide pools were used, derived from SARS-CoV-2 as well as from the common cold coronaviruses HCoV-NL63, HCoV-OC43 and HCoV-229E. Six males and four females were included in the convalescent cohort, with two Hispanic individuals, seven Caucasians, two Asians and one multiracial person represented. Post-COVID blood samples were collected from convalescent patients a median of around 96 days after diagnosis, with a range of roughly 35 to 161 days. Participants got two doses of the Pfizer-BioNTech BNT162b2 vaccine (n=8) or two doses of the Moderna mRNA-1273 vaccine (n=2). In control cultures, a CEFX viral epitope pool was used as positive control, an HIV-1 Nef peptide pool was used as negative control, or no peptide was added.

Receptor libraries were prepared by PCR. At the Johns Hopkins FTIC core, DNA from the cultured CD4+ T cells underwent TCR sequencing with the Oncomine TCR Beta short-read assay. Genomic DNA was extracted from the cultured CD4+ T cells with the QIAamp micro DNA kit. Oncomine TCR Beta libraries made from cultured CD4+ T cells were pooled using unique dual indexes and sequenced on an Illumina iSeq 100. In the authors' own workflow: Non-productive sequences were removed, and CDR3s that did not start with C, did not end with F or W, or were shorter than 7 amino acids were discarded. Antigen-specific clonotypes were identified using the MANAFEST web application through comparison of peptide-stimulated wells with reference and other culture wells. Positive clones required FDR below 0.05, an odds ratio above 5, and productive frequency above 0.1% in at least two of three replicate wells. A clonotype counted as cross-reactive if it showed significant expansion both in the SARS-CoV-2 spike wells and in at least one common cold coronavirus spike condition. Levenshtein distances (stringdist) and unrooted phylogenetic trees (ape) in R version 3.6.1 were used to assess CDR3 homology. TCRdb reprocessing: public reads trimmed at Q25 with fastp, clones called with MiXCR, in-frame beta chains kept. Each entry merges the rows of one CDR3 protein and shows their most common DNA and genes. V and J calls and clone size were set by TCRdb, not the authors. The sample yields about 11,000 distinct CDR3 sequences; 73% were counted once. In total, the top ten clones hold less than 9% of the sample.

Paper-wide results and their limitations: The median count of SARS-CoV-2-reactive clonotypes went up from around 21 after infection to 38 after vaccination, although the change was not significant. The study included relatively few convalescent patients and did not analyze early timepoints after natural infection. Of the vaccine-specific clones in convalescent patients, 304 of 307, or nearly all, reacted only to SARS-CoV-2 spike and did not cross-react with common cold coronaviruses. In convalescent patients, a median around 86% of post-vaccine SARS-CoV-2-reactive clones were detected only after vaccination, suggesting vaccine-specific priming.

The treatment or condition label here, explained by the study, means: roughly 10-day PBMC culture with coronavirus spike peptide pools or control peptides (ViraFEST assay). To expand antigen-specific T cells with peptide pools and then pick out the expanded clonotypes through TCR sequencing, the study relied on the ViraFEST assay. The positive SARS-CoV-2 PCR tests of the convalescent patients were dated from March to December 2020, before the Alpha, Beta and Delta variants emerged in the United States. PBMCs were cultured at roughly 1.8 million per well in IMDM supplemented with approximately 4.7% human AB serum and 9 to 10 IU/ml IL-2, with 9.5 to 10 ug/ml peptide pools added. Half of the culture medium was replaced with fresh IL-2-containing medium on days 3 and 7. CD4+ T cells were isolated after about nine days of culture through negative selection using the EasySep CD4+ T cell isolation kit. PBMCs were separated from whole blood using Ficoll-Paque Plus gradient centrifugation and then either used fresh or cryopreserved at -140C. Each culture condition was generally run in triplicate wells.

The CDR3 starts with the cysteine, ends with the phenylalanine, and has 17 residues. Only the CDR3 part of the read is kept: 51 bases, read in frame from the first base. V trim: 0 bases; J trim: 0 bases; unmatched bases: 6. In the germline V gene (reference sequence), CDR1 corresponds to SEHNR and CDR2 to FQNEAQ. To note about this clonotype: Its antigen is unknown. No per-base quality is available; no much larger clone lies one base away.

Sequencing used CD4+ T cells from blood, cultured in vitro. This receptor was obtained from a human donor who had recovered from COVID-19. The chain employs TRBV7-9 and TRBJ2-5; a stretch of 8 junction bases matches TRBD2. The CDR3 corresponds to CASSLAIRGGNQETQYF. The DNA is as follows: TGTGCCAGCAGCTTAGCCATCCGGGGGGGCAACCAAGAGACCCAGTACTTC.